Here is one T cell receptor beta chain with its context. The data originate from a study of cytotoxic CD8 clonotypes in ibrutinib-treated CLL. Clones were sequenced by immunoSEQ multiplex PCR, and TCRdb holds only the in-frame ones, with some missing. The sample lists approximately 320,000 clones, around 66% occurring once. CDR3 length: 15 residues. V lost 2 bases and J lost 4, with 12 bases in between. Per the germline V gene, CDR1 is SGHAT and CDR2 is FQNNGV. The V and J genes are TRBV11-2 and TRBJ2-1; D gene unclear. The sample here was PBMCs, taken after 36 months of ibrutinib treatment. The receptor was derived from a human donor with chronic lymphocytic leukemia. The CDR3 sequence: CASSLYKSVYNEQFF. DNA of the CDR3: TGTGCCAGCAGCTTATACAAATCGGTTTACAATGAGCAGTTCTTC.